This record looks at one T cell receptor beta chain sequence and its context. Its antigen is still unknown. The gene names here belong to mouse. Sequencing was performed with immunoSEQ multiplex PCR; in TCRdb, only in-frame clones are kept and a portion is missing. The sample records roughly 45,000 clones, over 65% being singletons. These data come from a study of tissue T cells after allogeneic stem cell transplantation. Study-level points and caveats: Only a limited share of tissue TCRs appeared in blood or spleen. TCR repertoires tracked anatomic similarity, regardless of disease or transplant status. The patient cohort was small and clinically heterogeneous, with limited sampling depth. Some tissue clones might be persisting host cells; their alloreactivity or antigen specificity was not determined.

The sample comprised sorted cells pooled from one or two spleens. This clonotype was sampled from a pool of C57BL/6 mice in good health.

This chain's CDR3 is CASRGTGSEQYF. Incomplete CDR3 DNA: TGTGCCAGCAGGGGGACAGGGAGCGAACAGTAC. V usage is TRBV13-3 and J usage is TRBJ2-7; 9 bases line up with TRBD1. From the germline J gene comes the end of the CDR3, since the read stops 1 residue before it. V shed 5 bases and J 7 bases; nucleotides not matched to a gene: 4. The germline CDR1 and CDR2 sequences are NNHDY and SYVADS. The CDR3 is 12 residues long.